One and the same sample provided the 14 T cell receptor beta chains below, sequenced in a study of cytomegalovirus exposure and HLA in healthy donors. The PCR made use of 60 Vbeta and 13 Jbeta primers. Sequencing was performed with immunoSEQ multiplex PCR; in TCRdb, only in-frame clones are kept and a portion is missing. The top ten clones hold roughly 6% of a sample with 80,000 to 95,000 clones, roughly 69% of them seen once. Source material: PBMCs. Source of these receptors: a woman in her thirties in good health and CMV-seronegative.

In this sample, this clone turned up many times. This chain links TRBV13 with TRBJ1-1; D not certain. This CDR3 comprises 15 residues. CDR1 PRHDT and CDR2 FYEKMQ come from the germline V gene (reference sequence). V dropped 7 bases and J dropped 4 bases, with 19 bases sitting between them. CDR3 bases: TGTGCCAGCACCCCCGCCGGGTCTCCCAGCACTGAAGCTTTCTTT. Its translation is CASTPAGSPSTEAFF.

This chain connects TRBV25-1 to TRBJ2-3; tentatively, D is TRBD2 (6 bases). Germline CDR1 is MGHDK and CDR2 is SYGVNS. Trimming stripped 4 bases from V and 3 bases from J, with 11 bases between. This CDR3 has 14 amino acids. The CDR3 DNA reads TGTGCCAGCAGTGCCAGGACTACAACAGATACGCAGTATTTT. It is translated as CASSARTTTDTQYF.

The chain recombines TRBV7-8 with TRBJ2-4; weak D call: TRBD1 (6 bases). This CDR3 region has 16 residues. The germline CDR1 and CDR2 sequences are SGHVS and FQNEAQ. V was pared by 5 bases and J by 2 bases, with 16 bases between. CDR3 nucleotide sequence: TGTGCCAGCAGCCCTTGGACAGATCCAACCAAAAACATTCAGTACTTC. Its translation: CASSPWTDPTKNIQYF.

This chain links TRBV7-9 with TRBJ2-5; D is perhaps TRBD2 (6 bases). CDR1 and CDR2 (germline): SEHNR, FQNEAQ (reference sequence). The ends were cut back, 8 bases at V and 5 bases at J, with 18 bases in the middle. There are 14 residues in the CDR3. In DNA, the CDR3 is TGTGCCAGCTCTCTAGCGTTTGGCCAGGAGACCCAGTACTTC. Residues: CASSLAFGQETQYF.

The J gene is TRBJ2-6, the V gene TRBV6-4, with D tentatively TRBD2 (5 bases). This CDR3 is 17 amino acids long. V lost 4 bases, J lost 0 bases, and 13 bases lay in between. Germline V gene data show CDR1 as MRHNA and CDR2 as SNTAGT. DNA of the CDR3: TGTGCCAGCAGTGTAGAGGGCCACCGCTCTGGGGCCAACGTCCTGACTTTC. Translation gives CASSVEGHRSGANVLTF.

The chain links TRBV7-6 to TRBJ1-1; 8 bases match TRBD1. J was trimmed by 2 bases and V by 4 bases; bases with no gene match: 6. This CDR3 region has 15 residues. Germline V CDR1 and CDR2: SGHVS, FNYEAQ. Written as DNA, the CDR3 is TGTGCCAGCAGCTCGCAACAGGGGGTAAACACTGAAGCTTTCTTT. Translated, it gives CASSSQQGVNTEAFF.

J is TRBJ1-4 and V is TRBV6-5; no reliable D call. Trimming cost V 5 bases and J 2 bases, with 9 bases left between them. CDR3 length: 14 amino acids. CDR1 is MNHEY and CDR2 is SVGAGI in the germline V gene. CDR3 DNA: TGTGCCAGCAGTCCAGTAGCGACTAATGAAAAACTGTTTTTT. Translated, it gives CASSPVATNEKLFF.

The V call is TRBV11-2, the J call TRBJ1-2; D gene uncertain. The CDR3 totals 12 residues. Germline CDR1 SGHAT, CDR2 FQNNGV. V dropped 4 bases and J dropped 8 bases, with 11 bases sitting between them. The CDR3 region has the DNA TGTGCCAGCAGCTCCATCCGGGGAGGCTACACCTTC. Protein product: CASSSIRGGYTF.

As for this clone: The same CDR3 is also encoded by other DNA sequences in this sample. V is TRBV5-1 and J is TRBJ2-5, with 15 bases fitting TRBD2. Looked up from germline, CDR1 is SGHRS and CDR2 is YFSETQ. J lost 5 bases, V lost 2 bases, and 1 base had no gene match. The CDR3 has 15 amino acids. The DNA of the CDR3 is TGCGCCAGCAGCTTAGGGACTAGCGGGAGGGAGACCCAGTACTTC. It encodes CASSLGTSGRETQYF.

This clone has just a few counts. The V gene is TRBV2, the J gene TRBJ1-1; 9 bases line up with TRBD1. J was trimmed by 5 bases and V by 8 bases; bases with no gene match: 9. CDR1 and CDR2 (germline): SNHLY, FYNNEI. There are 14 residues in the CDR3. CDR3 residues: CASPVGQGPTEAFF. The CDR3 DNA is TGTGCCAGCCCCGTCGGACAGGGGCCGACTGAAGCTTTCTTT.

The chain links TRBV7-9 to TRBJ1-2, with 7 bases that match TRBD1. Germline trimming cut 5 bases from V and 7 bases from J; bases unmatched to any gene: 7. Germline V gene data show CDR1 as SEHNR and CDR2 as FQNEAQ (reference sequence). This CDR3 comprises 13 residues. CDR3 protein: CASSMGQLLGYTF. DNA of the CDR3: TGTGCCAGCAGCATGGGACAGCTCCTTGGCTACACCTTC.

The chain carries TRBV12-1 and TRBJ1-5. TRBV12-1 is a pseudogene locus. The length of the CDR3 is 12 residues. The CDR3: CASSFPYQPQHF. In DNA form, the CDR3 reads TGTGCCAGCAGCTTCCCGTATCAGCCCCAGCATTTT.

The chain uses TRBV2 and TRBJ2-7; D might be TRBD2 (5 bases). CDR3 length equals 12 residues. Germline loops: CDR1 SNHLY, CDR2 FYNNEI. V was shortened by 6 bases and J by 3 bases, with 9 bases between the two germline ends. Here the CDR3 reads CASRDGDYEQYF. The CDR3 DNA is TGTGCCAGCAGGGACGGGGACTACGAGCAGTACTTC.

This clone was seen just once. The V call is TRBV27, the J call TRBJ2-5, with a tentative D call TRBD1 (5 bases). There are 13 residues in the CDR3. Trimming pared 6 bases from V and 8 bases from J, leaving 16 bases between. Germline CDR1 is MNHEY and CDR2 is SMNVEV (reference sequence). For the CDR3, the DNA is TGTGCCAGCAGCCCAACAGGACGGGCCACCCAGTACTTC. Its protein is CASSPTGRATQYF.